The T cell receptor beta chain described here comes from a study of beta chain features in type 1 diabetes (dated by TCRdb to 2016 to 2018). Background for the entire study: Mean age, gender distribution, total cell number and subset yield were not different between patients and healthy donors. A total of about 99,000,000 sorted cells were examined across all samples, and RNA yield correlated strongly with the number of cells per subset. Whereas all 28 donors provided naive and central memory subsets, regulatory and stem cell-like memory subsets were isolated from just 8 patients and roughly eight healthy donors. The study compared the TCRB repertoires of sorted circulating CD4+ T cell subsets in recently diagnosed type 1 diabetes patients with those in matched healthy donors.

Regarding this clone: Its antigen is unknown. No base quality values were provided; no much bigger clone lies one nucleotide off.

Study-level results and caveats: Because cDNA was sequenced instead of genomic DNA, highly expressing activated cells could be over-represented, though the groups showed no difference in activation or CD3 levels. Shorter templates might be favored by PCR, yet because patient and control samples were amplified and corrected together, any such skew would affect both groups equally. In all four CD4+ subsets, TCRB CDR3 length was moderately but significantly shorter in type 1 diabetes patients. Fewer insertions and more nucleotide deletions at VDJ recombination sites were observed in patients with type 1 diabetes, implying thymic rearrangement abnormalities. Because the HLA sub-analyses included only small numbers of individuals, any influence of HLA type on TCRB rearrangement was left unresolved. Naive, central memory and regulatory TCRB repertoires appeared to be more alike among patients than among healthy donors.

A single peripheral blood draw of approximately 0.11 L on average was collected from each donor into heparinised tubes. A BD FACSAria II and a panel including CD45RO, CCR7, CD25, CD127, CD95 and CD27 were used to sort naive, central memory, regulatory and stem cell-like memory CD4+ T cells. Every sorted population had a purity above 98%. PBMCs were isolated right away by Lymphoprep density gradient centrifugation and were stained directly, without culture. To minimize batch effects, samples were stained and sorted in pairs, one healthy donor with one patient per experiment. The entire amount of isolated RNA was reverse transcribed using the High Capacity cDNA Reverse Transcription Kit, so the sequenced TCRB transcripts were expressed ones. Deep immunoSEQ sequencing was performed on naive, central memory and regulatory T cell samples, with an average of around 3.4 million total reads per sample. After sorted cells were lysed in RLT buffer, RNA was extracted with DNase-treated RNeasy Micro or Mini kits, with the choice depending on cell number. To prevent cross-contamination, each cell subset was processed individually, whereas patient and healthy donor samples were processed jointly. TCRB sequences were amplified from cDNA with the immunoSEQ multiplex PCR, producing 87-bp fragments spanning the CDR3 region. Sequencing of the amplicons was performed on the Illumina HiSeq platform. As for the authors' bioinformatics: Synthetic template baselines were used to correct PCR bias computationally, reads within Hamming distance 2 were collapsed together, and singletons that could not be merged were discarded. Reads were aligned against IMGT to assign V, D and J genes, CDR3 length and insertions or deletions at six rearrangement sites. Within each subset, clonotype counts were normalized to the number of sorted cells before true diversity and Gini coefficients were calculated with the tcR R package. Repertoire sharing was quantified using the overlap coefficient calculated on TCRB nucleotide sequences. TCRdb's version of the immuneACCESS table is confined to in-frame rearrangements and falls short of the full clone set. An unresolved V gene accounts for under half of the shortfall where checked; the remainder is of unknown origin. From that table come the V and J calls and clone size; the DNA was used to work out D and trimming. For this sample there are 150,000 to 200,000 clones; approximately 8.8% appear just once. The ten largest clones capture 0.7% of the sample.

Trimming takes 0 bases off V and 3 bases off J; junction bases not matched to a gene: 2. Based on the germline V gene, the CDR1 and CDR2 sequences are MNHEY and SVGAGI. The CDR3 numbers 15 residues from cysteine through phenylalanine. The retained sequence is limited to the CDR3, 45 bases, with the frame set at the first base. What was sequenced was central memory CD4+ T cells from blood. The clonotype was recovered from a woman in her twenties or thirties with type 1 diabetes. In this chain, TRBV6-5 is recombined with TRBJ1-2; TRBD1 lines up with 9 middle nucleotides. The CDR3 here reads CASSYSTGGYYGYTF. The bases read TGTGCCAGCAGTTACTCGACAGGGGGGTACTATGGCTACACCTTC.